What follows are 10 T cell receptor beta chains derived from one specimen sequenced in a study of T cell repertoires in cytomegalovirus infection. MiXCR was run by TCRdb on the reads, yielding one entry per CDR3 protein. The sample consists of about 100,000 distinct CDR3 sequences, about 31% of them appearing once. Their target antigens are unknown. Material: CD8+ T cells from cultured PBMCs, obtained from culture after CMV antigen stimulation. The receptors were sampled from a human donor in good health (CMV status not recorded). Some clones in this sample may be carry-over from other donors' samples.

The chain is built from TRBV11-3 and TRBJ1-5; possibly TRBD1 for D (5 bases). The CDR3 runs 17 residues. In germline, CDR1 is SGHNT, CDR2 YENEEA. V was clipped by 0 bases and J by 5 bases, with 17 bases between them. The CDR3: CASSLDTSQAHYQPQHF. The CDR3 DNA is TGTGCCAGCAGCTTAGATACGTCACAGGCTCACTATCAGCCCCAGCATTTT.

The chain links TRBV28 to TRBJ2-1, with 9 bases lining up with TRBD1. The V gene's germline CDR1 is MDHEN and CDR2 SYDVKM. The CDR3 loop spans 16 amino acids. V trimming: 3 bases; J trimming: 4 bases; junction bases outside the gene matches: 7. CDR3 loop: CASSLSTGQGYNEQFF. The CDR3 nucleotides are TGTGCCAGCAGTTTGTCGACAGGACAGGGGTACAATGAGCAGTTCTTC.

This clonotype has just a few counts. V usage is TRBV9 and J usage is TRBJ2-5; 7 bases line up with TRBD2. J gave up 1 base and V 3 bases, and 3 bases lay outside the gene matches. Germline-derived CDR1 and CDR2 are SGDLS and YYNGEE. The CDR3 spans 14 residues. CDR3 amino acids: CASSASGAQETQYF. As DNA, the CDR3 is TGTGCCAGCAGCGCAAGCGGGGCCCAAGAGACCCAGTACTTC.

J is TRBJ1-2 and V is TRBV6-1; D is unclear. CDR3 length: 11 amino acids. V lost 6 bases and J 2 bases, leaving 4 bases between the germline ends. CDR1 is MNHNS, CDR2 SASEGT, per germline. The DNA for the CDR3 is TGTGCCAGCAGGGACAACTATGGCTACACCTTC. Translating it yields CASRDNYGYTF.

This clonotype showed up many times. The CDR3 reads CATSRAIGNEQFF. CDR3 nucleotide sequence: TGTGCCACCAGCAGAGCTATAGGCAATGAGCAGTTCTTC. The chain combines TRBV15 with TRBJ2-1; D unresolved. CDR1 is LNHNV, CDR2 YYDKDF, per germline (reference sequence). The CDR3 extends over 13 amino acids. Trimming shortened V by 1 base and J by 6 bases, and 7 bases separated the two germline ends.

This clonotype was observed a handful of times. V usage is TRBV12-3 or TRBV12-4 and J usage is TRBJ2-2, with 9 bases matching TRBD1. The CDR3 is 15 amino acids. Trimming cost V 7 bases and J 1 base; bases outside gene matches: 4. The CDR3 coding sequence is TGTGCCAGCAAAGGGACAGGGTGGAACACCGGGGAGCTGTTTTTT. This gives the protein CASKGTGWNTGELFF.

J is TRBJ1-2 and V is TRBV12-3 or TRBV12-4, with no clear D. V lost 3 bases, J lost 8 bases, and 16 bases lay in between. The CDR3 is 14 residues long. The CDR3 DNA is TGTGCCAGCAGTTTGTCCCACAGTGGGGTAGGCTACACCTTC. Its translation is CASSLSHSGVGYTF.

This chain links TRBV19 with TRBJ1-1; 7 bases align to TRBD1. There are 16 residues in the CDR3. With 4 bases clipped from V and 0 bases from J, the junction kept 8 bases outside the gene matches. Germline V lookup: CDR1 LNHDA, CDR2 SQIVND (reference sequence). CDR3 sequence reads: CASSTRPTGLNTEAFF. The CDR3 DNA is TGTGCCAGTAGTACTCGACCGACAGGGCTGAACACTGAAGCTTTCTTT.

This clonotype was counted ten times or more. V usage is TRBV7-9 and J usage is TRBJ1-2, with D perhaps matching TRBD1 (5 bases). This CDR3 has 18 residues. Germline assignment: CDR1 SEHNR and CDR2 FQNEAQ (reference sequence). Trimming shortened V by 1 base and J by 7 bases, and 25 bases separated the two germline ends. In nucleotides, the CDR3 is TGTGCCAGCAGCTTAGAAGGGGTAACTACTCGTGGGCCTTGTGGCTACACCTTC. Protein sequence: CASSLEGVTTRGPCGYTF.

A few counts support this clonotype. The chain links TRBV11-1 to TRBJ1-3; D is uncertain. In germline, CDR1 is SGHAT, CDR2 FQDESV (reference sequence). The CDR3 contains 15 residues. Deletions cut 5 bases from V and 7 bases from J, with 18 bases between. The CDR3 sequence: CASSLLPGRVNTIYF. For the CDR3, the DNA is TGTGCCAGCAGCCTACTACCAGGACGAGTGAACACCATATATTTT.